The 29 T cell receptor beta chains in this list originate from one sample, sequenced in a study of blood T cell repertoires in COVID-19. The table came from immunoSEQ multiplex PCR; TCRdb's copy has only in-frame clones and leaves some out. Among about 250,000 clones, approximately 89% were seen once, and the ten largest hold less than 5%. Source material: peripheral blood. The source of these receptors is a woman in her thirties or forties who had recovered from COVID-19.

CDR3 sequence: CSVSGSAEAFF. The CDR3 DNA is TGCAGCGTCTCAGGGTCGGCTGAAGCTTTCTTT. The V call is TRBV29-1, the J call TRBJ1-1, with D maybe TRBD1 (5 bases). CDR1 and CDR2 from the germline V gene are SQVTM and ANQGSEA. CDR3 length: 11 amino acids. Trimming took 6 bases from V and 6 from J, leaving 11 bases between them.

The CDR3 DNA is TGTGCCAGCAGTTTGGGACTAGGTGACGGGACCCAGTACTTC. Its protein is CASSLGLGDGTQYF. The chain carries TRBV27 and TRBJ2-5, with 8 nucleotides matching TRBD2. This CDR3 region has 14 residues. Germline V CDR1 and CDR2: MNHEY, SMNVEV (reference sequence). V lost 3 bases to trimming and J lost 7 bases; unmatched junction nucleotides: 7.

V is TRBV7-3 and J is TRBJ2-7, with 7 bases matching TRBD1. This CDR3 has 15 residues. The germline V gene has CDR1 SGHTA and CDR2 FQGTGA. With 5 bases clipped from V and 0 bases from J, the junction kept 7 bases outside the gene matches. The CDR3 region is CASSPGQALSYEQYF. In DNA form, the CDR3 reads TGTGCCAGCAGCCCCGGACAGGCCCTCTCCTACGAGCAGTACTTC.

The chain carries TRBV7-8 and TRBJ1-1; no reliable D call. The CDR3 sequence is 13 residues long. CDR1 SGHVS and CDR2 FQNEAQ come from the germline V gene. V shed 0 bases and J shed 8 bases, with 10 bases lying between them. The CDR3 DNA reads TGTGCCAGCAGCTTAGCTTTCAATGTGGAAGCTTTCTTT. It codes for CASSLAFNVEAFF.

The chain employs TRBV4-1 and TRBJ1-1, with TRBD1 identical over 10 bases. Germline assignment: CDR1 MGHRA and CDR2 YSYEKL. V trimming: 4 bases; J trimming: 3 bases; junction bases outside the gene matches: 5. This CDR3 spans 15 amino acids. The CDR3 DNA reads as TGCGCCAGCAGCCGGGCCGGGACAGGGGACACTGAAGCTTTCTTT. Its protein product is CASSRAGTGDTEAFF.

V is TRBV3-1 (or the pseudogene TRBV3-2) and J is TRBJ1-2; 9 nucleotides align to TRBD1. V trimming: 0 bases; J trimming: 6 bases; junction bases outside the gene matches: 11. In germline, CDR1 is LGHDT, CDR2 YNNKEL (reference sequence). The CDR3 consists of 17 residues. CDR3 nucleotides: TGTGCCAGCAGCCAAGAAGGGGGACAGGGAGGGAGTAATGGCTACACCTTC. This encodes CASSQEGGQGGSNGYTF.

The chain employs TRBV7-3 and TRBJ2-7; D possibly corresponds to TRBD1 (6 bases). CDR3 length equals 13 residues. Germline-derived CDR1 and CDR2 are SGHTA and FQGTGA. The ends were cut back, 3 bases at V and 2 bases at J, with 8 bases in the middle. The CDR3 region is CASSFGQTYEQYF. In DNA form, the CDR3 reads TGTGCCAGCAGCTTTGGACAGACCTACGAGCAGTACTTC.

The count of this clone is one. The chain has TRBV4-1 and TRBJ2-4; possibly TRBD2 for D (7 bases). The V gene's germline CDR1 is MGHRA and CDR2 YSYEKL. The CDR3 extends over 14 amino acids. Trimming left V 3 bases short and J 6 bases short, with 12 bases between. This CDR3 reads CASSQAAGANIQYF. The CDR3 DNA reads as TGCGCCAGCAGCCAGGCGGCGGGGGCAAACATTCAGTACTTC.

The chain is built from TRBV9 and TRBJ2-1; 9 bases are a match to TRBD1. The length of the CDR3 is 16 residues. Looked up from germline, CDR1 is SGDLS and CDR2 is YYNGEE. V shed 0 bases, J shed 7 bases, and the junction held 8 bases outside the gene matches. CDR3 sequence (DNA): TGTGCCAGCAGCGTAGTTAAGGACAGGGGTGCAAATGAGCAGTTCTTC. This encodes CASSVVKDRGANEQFF.

This sequence joins TRBV27 and TRBJ1-1, with D perhaps TRBD1 (5 bases). CDR1 and CDR2 from the germline V gene are MNHEY and SMNVEV (reference sequence). Trimming removed 5 bases from V and 6 bases from J, with 13 bases in between. The CDR3 has 13 residues. Written as DNA, the CDR3 is TGTGCCAGCAGTCCCGCAGGGTACGCTGAAGCTTTCTTT. Encoded protein: CASSPAGYAEAFF.

The CDR3 sequence is CASSLGGVGGTEAFF. CDR3 in DNA: TGTGCCAGCAGCTTAGGGGGGGTCGGGGGAACTGAAGCTTTCTTT. V gene TRBV11-3 combines with J gene TRBJ1-1; weak D call: TRBD1 (5 bases). Germline V CDR1 and CDR2: SGHNT, YENEEA. CDR3 length: 15 amino acids. Trimming left V 1 base short and J 5 bases short, with 14 bases between.

The genes are TRBV5-6 and TRBJ2-5; D gene uncertain. Deletions cut 1 base from V and 4 bases from J, with 5 bases between. Per the germline V gene, CDR1 is SGHDT and CDR2 is YYEEEE. There are 12 residues in the CDR3. CDR3 nucleotide sequence: TGTGCCAGCAGCTTGTTTAGAGAGACCCAGTACTTC. The encoded protein is CASSLFRETQYF.

The chain joins TRBV12-3 or TRBV12-4 to TRBJ2-1; 8 bases are a match to TRBD2. This CDR3 spans 13 amino acids. V trimming: 1 base; J trimming: 10 bases; junction bases outside the gene matches: 3. CDR3 region: CASSLGSGGEQFF. The CDR3 nucleotides read TGTGCCAGCAGTTTAGGAAGCGGGGGCGAGCAGTTCTTC.

The gene calls are TRBV27 and TRBJ1-5; no clear D. The germline CDR1 and CDR2 sequences are MNHEY and SMNVEV (reference sequence). Trimming stripped 2 bases from V and 1 base from J, with 3 bases between. The CDR3 sequence is 13 residues long. CDR3 DNA: TGTGCCAGCAGTTTACTGAGCAATCAGCCCCAGCATTTT. Amino acids: CASSLLSNQPQHF.

CDR3 nucleotide sequence: TGTGCCAGTAGTACAACTCGATCAACAGGGGGATTAGGAAAGCCCCAGCATTTT. Protein: CASSTTRSTGGLGKPQHF. This chain connects TRBV19 to TRBJ1-5; 8 nucleotides match TRBD1. Germline CDR1 is LNHDA and CDR2 is SQIVND (reference sequence). V was clipped by 4 bases and J by 8 bases; unmatched bases: 19. CDR3 length: 18 amino acids.

The V gene is TRBV5-6, the J gene TRBJ1-5, with D unresolved. The germline CDR1 and CDR2 sequences are SGHDT and YYEEEE. The V gene lost 0 bases and the J gene lost 2 bases, with 12 bases spanning the gap. The CDR3 length is 16 residues. The CDR3 loop is CASSLGGSGGNQPQHF. The CDR3 nucleotides are TGTGCCAGCAGCTTGGGGGGTTCCGGGGGCAATCAGCCCCAGCATTTT.

The CDR3 reads CASESAGVGANVLTF. The CDR3 coding sequence is TGTGCCAGCGAGTCCGCAGGGGTCGGGGCCAACGTCCTGACTTTC. J is TRBJ2-6 and V is TRBV2, with D perhaps matching TRBD1 (6 bases). CDR1 SNHLY and CDR2 FYNNEI come from the germline V gene. Trimming cost V 8 bases and J 4 bases, with 15 bases left between them. This CDR3 has 15 amino acids.

This chain links TRBV30 with TRBJ2-1; 8 nucleotides match TRBD2. The ends lost 0 bases at V and 4 bases at J; junction bases unmatched: 8. The germline V gene has CDR1 GTSNPN and CDR2 SVGIG (reference sequence). The length of the CDR3 is 16 residues. The CDR3 sequence: CAWSVPSGGLYNEQFF. As DNA, the CDR3 is TGTGCCTGGAGTGTACCAAGCGGGGGACTATACAATGAGCAGTTCTTC.

J is TRBJ2-1 and V is TRBV2; 10 bases are shared with TRBD2. The V and J ends lost 3 bases and 7 bases, in that order; junction bases with no gene match: 6. Germline V gene sequence: CDR1 SNHLY, CDR2 FYNNEI. This CDR3 is built from 15 residues. The CDR3 coding sequence is TGTGCCAGCAGTGAGCAAGCGGGGGGGCAAAATGAGCAGTTCTTC. Protein product: CASSEQAGGQNEQFF.

This chain links TRBV5-4 with TRBJ2-5; TRBD2 aligns across 15 bases. V gave up 1 base and J gave up 1 base; unmatched junction bases: 5. CDR3 length: 18 amino acids. The germline V gene has CDR1 SGHNT and CDR2 YYREEE (reference sequence). This CDR3 is CASSLPGTSGGPQETQYF. The DNA for the CDR3 is TGTGCCAGCAGCTTGCCCGGGACTAGCGGGGGGCCCCAAGAGACCCAGTACTTC.

V is TRBV13 and J is TRBJ2-7; no reliable D call. V was trimmed by 0 bases and J by 7 bases, leaving 7 bases between them. The CDR3 has 12 residues. The V gene's germline CDR1 is PRHDT and CDR2 FYEKMQ (reference sequence). The chain's CDR3 is CASSLGQREQYV. CDR3 sequence (DNA): TGTGCCAGCAGCTTAGGCCAGAGGGAGCAGTACGTC.

The V and J genes are TRBV6-5 and TRBJ2-7, with TRBD2 matching 11 bases. The germline gives CDR1 MNHEY, CDR2 SVGAGI. CDR3 length equals 13 residues. V was clipped by 5 bases and J by 7 bases; unmatched bases: 4. The CDR3 DNA sequence: TGTGCCAGCAGTAGGACTAGCGGGTGGGAGCAGTACGTC. Its protein is CASSRTSGWEQYV.

Comments on this clone: The identical CDR3 is also encoded by other nucleotide sequences in the sample. The CDR3, as DNA: TGCGCCAGCAGCTCCGGACTAGCAGGAGTCAATGAGCAGTTCTTC. Protein product: CASSSGLAGVNEQFF. The rearrangement joins TRBV5-1 to TRBJ2-1; 8 positions agree with TRBD2. Looked up from germline, CDR1 is SGHRS and CDR2 is YFSETQ. The CDR3 is 15 amino acids. The junction had 8 bases not matched to a gene; V was cut back by 3 bases and J by 6 bases. The full variable domain, completed using reference TRBV5-1 and TRBJ2-1, is KAGVTQTPRYLIKTRGQQVTLSCSPISGHRSVSWYQQTPGQGLQFLFEYFSETQRNKGNFPGRFSGRQFSNSRSEMNVSTLELGDSALYLCASSSGLAGVNEQFFGPGTRLTVL.

The chain employs TRBV6-5 and TRBJ2-3, with 8 positions matching TRBD2. From germline, CDR1 is MNHEY and CDR2 SVGAGI. V was clipped by 10 bases and J by 6 bases; unmatched bases: 12. This CDR3 region has 14 residues. CDR3 coding DNA: TGTGCCACGGGAAGAAAAGCGGGAGTTGATACGCAGTATTTT. Translating gives CATGRKAGVDTQYF.

This clone is a singleton in its sample. The chain is built from TRBV6-4 and TRBJ2-1; 8 bases agree with TRBD2. Germline V gene sequence: CDR1 MRHNA, CDR2 SNTAGT. After removal of 5 bases from V and 0 bases from J, the junction contained 6 bases not matched to a gene. This CDR3 spans 16 amino acids. The CDR3 protein is CASSSAAGGSYNEQFF. The CDR3 DNA reads TGTGCCAGCAGTTCCGCGGCGGGGGGCTCCTACAATGAGCAGTTCTTC.

The chain employs TRBV2 and TRBJ1-2; 11 bases map to TRBD1. CDR3 length equals 13 residues. Germline V CDR1 and CDR2: SNHLY, FYNNEI. Unmatched junction bases numbered 5, after V lost 6 bases and J lost 8 bases. CDR3 nucleotides: TGTGCCAGCAGAGGACAGGGGGCGCCCGGCTACACCTTC. It translates to CASRGQGAPGYTF.

The V gene is TRBV4-3, the J gene TRBJ2-1; a weak D match, TRBD2 (5 bases). The V end was cut by 4 bases, the J end by 0 bases, with 22 bases between. CDR1 and CDR2 from the germline V gene are LGHNA and YSLEER. This CDR3 region has 19 residues. This CDR3 reads CASSLEPTITGSSYNEQFF. CDR3 DNA sequence: TGCGCCAGCAGCCTCGAACCCACCATAACTGGGAGCTCCTACAATGAGCAGTTCTTC.

The CDR3: CASSQVGGPEAFF. CDR3 nucleotides: TGTGCCAGCAGCCAAGTCGGGGGGCCTGAAGCTTTCTTT. The chain uses TRBV3-1 (or the pseudogene TRBV3-2) and TRBJ1-1; D might be TRBD1 (6 bases). V was clipped by 1 base and J by 6 bases, with 9 bases between them. CDR1 LGHDT and CDR2 YNNKEL come from the germline V gene (reference sequence). The CDR3 extends over 13 amino acids.

The rearrangement joins TRBV7-9 to TRBJ2-5, with D possibly matching TRBD1 (7 bases). This CDR3 has 15 residues. Per germline, CDR1 SEHNR and CDR2 FQNEAQ (reference sequence). Trimming cost V 3 bases and J 4 bases, with 15 bases left between them. The CDR3, as DNA: TGTGCCAGCAGCTTGGCACAGGGGAGGCCAGAGACCCAGTACTTC. Amino acid sequence: CASSLAQGRPETQYF.